What follows are 13 T cell receptor beta chains derived from one specimen sequenced in a study of human CD8 memory T cell subsets. Sequencing libraries of TCR beta were made by UMI-labeled 5' RACE. TCRdb reprocessed the 5' RACE reads, with one entry per CDR3 protein and no DNA. This table lists over 5,500 distinct CDR3 sequences. The sequenced sample was CD8+ T cells from PBMCs. These receptors came from a human donor in good health.

This clonotype shows up as medium-sized by frequency. The rearrangement links TRBV9 to TRBJ2-1; TCRdb designates TRBD2, a call that cannot be tested without DNA. The CDR3 has 15 residues. CDR1 and CDR2 (germline): SGDLS, YYNGEE. The CDR3 reads CASSPPGLVEGEQFF.

This sequence joins TRBV28 and TRBJ2-7; TCRdb's D call of TRBD2 is untestable without DNA. From germline, CDR1 is MDHEN and CDR2 SYDVKM. CDR3 size: 18 residues. CDR3 sequence reads: CASSEGLAGGPPGYEQYF.

The chain combines TRBV19 with TRBJ1-1. Looked up from germline, CDR1 is LNHDA and CDR2 is SQIVND (reference sequence). The CDR3 consists of 16 residues. The CDR3: CASSIYFGGYDTEAFF.

This chain uses TRBV6-6 with TRBJ2-7; the TRBD1 assignment by TCRdb is unverifiable without DNA. This CDR3 has 13 amino acids. In germline, CDR1 is MNHNY, CDR2 SVGAGI (reference sequence). The CDR3 loop is CASTVGATYEQYF.

J is TRBJ2-7 and V is TRBV5-5. Germline CDR1 and CDR2: SGHKS and YYEKEE (reference sequence). The CDR3 contains 15 residues. The CDR3 protein is CASSQTAFPSYEQYF.

The chain links TRBV20-1 to TRBJ2-1. Germline CDR1 reads DFQATT; CDR2 reads SNEGSKA (reference sequence). This CDR3 has 12 amino acids. CDR3 sequence: CSARGPSAEQFF.

The chain has TRBV14 and TRBJ2-3; TCRdb names TRBD1, which stays unverified in the absence of DNA. The CDR3 sequence is 17 residues long. Per germline, CDR1 SGHDN and CDR2 FVKESK. The CDR3 protein is CASSQALRGVRTDTQYF.

J is TRBJ1-1 and V is TRBV4-1; TCRdb picks TRBD1, but there is no DNA to check that call. The CDR3 loop spans 15 amino acids. Germline V gene lookup returns CDR1 MGHRA and CDR2 YSYEKL. This CDR3 is CASSQEQGMNTEAFF.

The genes are TRBV19 and TRBJ2-2; TCRdb's D call of TRBD1 is untestable without DNA. Germline lookup yields CDR1 LNHDA and CDR2 SQIVND (reference sequence). This CDR3 has 13 residues. CDR3 region: CAGSKGGTGELFF.

The chain joins TRBV7-9 to TRBJ2-7; TCRdb's D gene call, TRBD2, goes unchecked for lack of DNA. Germline values: CDR1 SEHNR, CDR2 FQNEAQ (reference sequence). This CDR3 is built from 15 residues. This CDR3 reads CASSLSSGKTYEQYF.

The chain joins TRBV19 to TRBJ2-1; TCRdb's assignment of TRBD2 cannot be checked, as there is no DNA. This CDR3 is built from 15 residues. Germline V gene data show CDR1 as LNHDA and CDR2 as SQIVND (reference sequence). The CDR3 sequence: CASRLLAGGPDEQFF. Combining the CDR3 with reference TRBV19 and TRBJ2-1 gives the whole variable domain DGGITQSPKYLFRKEGQNVTLSCEQNLNHDAMYWYRQDPGQGLRLIYYSQIVNDFQKGDIAEGYSVSREKKESFPLTVTSAQKNPTAFYLCASRLLAGGPDEQFFGPGTRLTVL.

This sequence joins TRBV14 and TRBJ1-1; TCRdb lists TRBD1, though no DNA is available to test this call. This CDR3 comprises 15 residues. The germline gives CDR1 SGHDN, CDR2 FVKESK. The chain's CDR3 is CASHPVGQGATEAFF.

V gene TRBV6-6 combines with J gene TRBJ1-1. The CDR3 spans 14 residues. Per germline, CDR1 MNHNY and CDR2 SVGAGI (reference sequence). CDR3 loop: CASSYFGPGYEAFF.